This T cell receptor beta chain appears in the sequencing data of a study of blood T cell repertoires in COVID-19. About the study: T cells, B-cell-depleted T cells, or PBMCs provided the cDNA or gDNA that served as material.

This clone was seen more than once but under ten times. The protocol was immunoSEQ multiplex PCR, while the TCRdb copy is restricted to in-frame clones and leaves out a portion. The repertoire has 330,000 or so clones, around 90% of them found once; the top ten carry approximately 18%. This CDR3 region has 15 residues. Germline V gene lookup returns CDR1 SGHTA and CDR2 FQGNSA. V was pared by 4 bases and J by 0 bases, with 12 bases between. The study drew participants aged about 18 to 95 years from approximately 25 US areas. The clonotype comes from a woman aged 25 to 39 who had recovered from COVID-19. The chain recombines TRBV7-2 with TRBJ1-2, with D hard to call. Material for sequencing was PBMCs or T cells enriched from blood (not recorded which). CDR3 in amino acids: CASSWGGIANYGYTF. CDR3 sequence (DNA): TGTGCCAGCAGCTGGGGAGGGATAGCTAACTATGGCTACACCTTC.